One sample yielded the 7 T cell receptor beta chains listed below, sequenced in a study of circulating CD8 cells and anti-PD-1 response in melanoma. Live CD3+CD8+TCRalphabeta+ cells were sorted into four subsets by PD-1 and/or TIGIT. Using about 15 ng of total RNA, TCR libraries were made with the QIAseq Immune Repertoire TCR panel. In TCRdb, the reads were re-called with MiXCR into one record per CDR3 protein. This table has hundreds of distinct CDR3 sequences, around 8.7% appearing once. The specimen comprised CD8+ T cells from PBMCs, sampled at baseline or after one month of anti-PD-1 therapy (not recorded which). Every receptor here comes from a human donor with melanoma.

By its share, this clonotype is large. The chain combines TRBV19 with TRBJ2-1; 7 positions agree with TRBD1. This CDR3 contains 16 residues. Germline CDR1 reads LNHDA; CDR2 reads SQIVND (reference sequence). J lost 2 bases, V lost 4 bases, and 8 bases had no gene match. CDR3 DNA: TGTGCCAGTAGTAGAGAGGGGGCGCCCACCTACAATGAGCAGTTCTTC. This encodes CASSREGAPTYNEQFF.

In regard to this clonotype: A much more abundant neighbour one base away suggests this may be a read error. This chain connects TRBV14 to TRBJ1-1; D uncertain. The CDR3 loop spans 12 amino acids. Germline values: CDR1 SGHDN, CDR2 FVKESK. V dropped 8 bases and J dropped 4 bases, with 11 bases sitting between them. In nucleotides, the CDR3 is TGTGCCAGCGTTGGTTGTGGCACTGAAGCTTTCTTT. It is translated as CASVGCGTEAFF.

Judged by abundance, this clonotype is medium-sized. V is TRBV9 and J is TRBJ2-1; 10 positions agree with TRBD1. V was pared by 0 bases and J by 5 bases, with 17 bases of the junction left unmatched. Germline V gene sequence: CDR1 SGDLS, CDR2 YYNGEE. This CDR3 comprises 20 residues. This chain's CDR3 is CASSVAHNGGDRGINNEQFF. The CDR3 DNA reads as TGTGCCAGCAGCGTAGCCCACAATGGTGGGGACAGGGGAATTAACAATGAGCAGTTCTTC.

Within the sample, this clonotype is large. Here the CDR3 DNA reads TGCAGTGCTAGTTTGCTTGGAACCTACGAGCAGTACTTC. Its translation: CSASLLGTYEQYF. V is TRBV20-1 and J is TRBJ2-7; D gene ambiguous. There are 13 residues in the CDR3. Per the germline V gene, CDR1 is DFQATT and CDR2 is SNEGSKA (reference sequence). V dropped 3 bases and J dropped 2 bases, with 11 bases sitting between them.

This clonotype is judged medium-sized. V usage is TRBV7-3 and J usage is TRBJ2-1, with D possibly TRBD2 on 7 matching bases. Trimming left V 4 bases short and J 8 bases short, with 18 bases between. The CDR3 is made up of 15 amino acids. Germline V gives CDR1 SGHTA, CDR2 FQGTGA. The CDR3 here is CASSSSGGGGDEQFF. DNA for the CDR3: TGTGCCAGCAGCTCATCCGGAGGAGGGGGGGATGAGCAGTTCTTC.

This clonotype ranks as large (0.1 to 1%). The genes are TRBV28 and TRBJ2-7; TRBD1 is a possible D gene (6 bases). Trimming removed 3 bases at V and 4 bases at J, with 10 bases between. Germline loops: CDR1 MDHEN, CDR2 SYDVKM. The CDR3 has 13 residues. CDR3 bases: TGTGCCAGCAGTTTGTCAGGGGCTTACGAGCAGTACTTC. Translating gives CASSLSGAYEQYF. Full variable domain (missing parts from reference TRBV28 and TRBJ2-7): DVKVTQSSRYLVKRTGEKVFLECVQDMDHENMFWYRQDPGLGLRLIYFSYDVKMKEKGDIPEGYSVSREKKERFSLILESASTNQTSMYLCASSLSGAYEQYFGPGTRLTVT.

This clonotype is judged medium-sized. The V gene is TRBV20-1, the J gene TRBJ1-3, with a weak D call TRBD1 (5 bases). V shed 0 bases and J shed 0 bases, with 9 bases lying between them. The CDR3 runs 15 residues. CDR1 is DFQATT and CDR2 is SNEGSKA in the germline V gene (reference sequence). Here the CDR3 reads CSARDRDRSGNTIYF. The CDR3, as DNA: TGCAGTGCTAGAGATCGGGACCGCTCTGGAAACACCATATATTTT.